The rows below give T cell receptor beta chains drawn from one sample of a study of T cell repertoires in cytomegalovirus infection. These receptors are not linked to any known antigen. TCRdb analysed the reads with MiXCR anew, one entry per CDR3 protein. The table includes around 100,000 distinct CDR3 sequences, less than 55% detected once. Sequences were derived from CD8+ T cells from cultured PBMCs, sampled from culture after CMV antigen stimulation. The receptor source for this set is a human donor in good health (CMV status not recorded). Some clones in this sample may be carry-over from other donors' samples. The conserved cysteine and the conserved F or W are not part of the CDR3 here.

j_call: TRBJ2-5
v_call: TRBV20-1
cdr3_aa: SARDWRGPNQETQY

j_call: TRBJ1-1
v_call: TRBV12-3/TRBV12-4
cdr3_aa: ASSFLRVNTEAF

j_call: TRBJ2-1
v_call: TRBV11-2
cdr3_aa: ASNSDGEQF

j_call: TRBJ1-1
v_call: TRBV19
cdr3_aa: ASSIRANTEAF

j_call: TRBJ1-1
v_call: TRBV20-1
cdr3_aa: SARDRGLGTEAF

j_call: TRBJ2-1
v_call: TRBV19
cdr3_aa: ASSMTDYNEQF

j_call: TRBJ2-3
v_call: TRBV7-2
cdr3_aa: ASSLSSGGADTQY

j_call: TRBJ2-7
v_call: TRBV10-3
cdr3_aa: AISDPGLAEGTYEQY

j_call: TRBJ1-1
v_call: TRBV7-2
cdr3_aa: ASSRGGETEAF

j_call: TRBJ2-5
v_call: TRBV12-3/TRBV12-4
cdr3_aa: ASSDGGGETQY

j_call: TRBJ2-3
v_call: TRBV7-2
cdr3_aa: ASSLVLAGAGDTQY

j_call: TRBJ1-2
v_call: TRBV5-3
cdr3_aa: ASRRRQGEYGYT

j_call: TRBJ1-2
v_call: TRBV12-3/TRBV12-4
cdr3_aa: ASSPLGTTNYGYT

j_call: TRBJ2-5
v_call: TRBV2
cdr3_aa: ASSAPDYYQETQY

j_call: TRBJ2-3
v_call: TRBV7-6
cdr3_aa: ASSPMTSGGAWGTDTQY

j_call: TRBJ2-7
v_call: TRBV28
cdr3_aa: ASADRGDEQY

j_call: TRBJ2-5
v_call: TRBV20-1
cdr3_aa: SALDRETQY

j_call: TRBJ1-3
v_call: TRBV7-6
cdr3_aa: ASSFGTWTGNTIY

j_call: TRBJ2-1
v_call: TRBV7-9
cdr3_aa: ASSLESTGDYNEQF

j_call: TRBJ2-3
v_call: TRBV3-1
cdr3_aa: ASSQDLASGGPTDTQY

j_call: TRBJ2-6
v_call: TRBV7-2
cdr3_aa: AGGWRSPLGGANVLT

j_call: TRBJ1-1
v_call: TRBV12-3/TRBV12-4
cdr3_aa: ASSLEAGVNTEAF

j_call: TRBJ2-1
v_call: TRBV7-9
cdr3_aa: ASSQLYNEQF

j_call: TRBJ1-2
v_call: TRBV6-4
cdr3_aa: ASSDLSPLPDPLPNYGYT

j_call: TRBJ2-3
v_call: TRBV7-9
cdr3_aa: ASSLWDRGTDTQY

j_call: TRBJ2-3
v_call: TRBV7-6
cdr3_aa: ASSWTSDTQY

j_call: TRBJ2-3
v_call: TRBV7-9
cdr3_aa: ASSGDSADTQY

j_call: TRBJ1-6
v_call: TRBV27
cdr3_aa: ASSSPDGLSYNSPLH

j_call: TRBJ1-2
v_call: TRBV5-1
cdr3_aa: ASSPEPGFYGYT

j_call: TRBJ2-3
v_call: TRBV7-2
cdr3_aa: ASSLVRGGALDTQY

j_call: TRBJ2-7
v_call: TRBV7-9
cdr3_aa: ASGTGTYEQY

j_call: TRBJ2-7
v_call: TRBV7-2
cdr3_aa: ASSYGVWYEQY

j_call: TRBJ1-1
v_call: TRBV6-2/TRBV6-3
cdr3_aa: ASSYSTPAGEAF

j_call: TRBJ1-2
v_call: TRBV11-2
cdr3_aa: ASSSSSRMEGYT

j_call: TRBJ1-1
v_call: TRBV12-3/TRBV12-4
cdr3_aa: ASSHGTDNTEAF

j_call: TRBJ1-5
v_call: TRBV7-8
cdr3_aa: ASSLEGSYSNQPQH

j_call: TRBJ1-1
v_call: TRBV7-8
cdr3_aa: ASSLGAENTEAF

j_call: TRBJ1-1
v_call: TRBV4-1
cdr3_aa: ASSQEPDMNTEAF

j_call: TRBJ2-1
v_call: TRBV27
cdr3_aa: ASTLGRGNEQF

j_call: TRBJ2-7
v_call: TRBV10-2
cdr3_aa: ATGAGFYEQY

j_call: TRBJ2-1
v_call: TRBV20-1
cdr3_aa: SAKPLGGGASYNEQF

j_call: TRBJ1-6
v_call: TRBV5-4
cdr3_aa: ASRDLTGDSPLH

j_call: TRBJ1-1
v_call: TRBV19
cdr3_aa: ASSIGQYTEAF

j_call: TRBJ1-5
v_call: TRBV10-2
cdr3_aa: AAEGRDRAMNQPQH

j_call: TRBJ1-1
v_call: TRBV4-1
cdr3_aa: ASSQVKGETEAF

j_call: TRBJ2-7
v_call: TRBV27
cdr3_aa: ASSLSTGGVSYEQY

j_call: TRBJ2-7
v_call: TRBV27
cdr3_aa: ASSLSHPLADASYEQY

j_call: TRBJ1-1
v_call: TRBV12-3/TRBV12-4
cdr3_aa: ASSLDTEAF

j_call: TRBJ2-7
v_call: TRBV9
cdr3_aa: ASSVGQLPSYEQY

j_call: TRBJ1-4
v_call: TRBV5-6
cdr3_aa: ASSSYNEKLF

j_call: TRBJ1-5
v_call: TRBV4-1
cdr3_aa: ASSEGQGQPQH

j_call: TRBJ1-1
v_call: TRBV20-1
cdr3_aa: SANRDASTEAF

j_call: TRBJ1-2
v_call: TRBV2
cdr3_aa: ASGGQANYGYT

j_call: TRBJ2-2
v_call: TRBV5-4
cdr3_aa: ASTGTSGGFGGELF

j_call: TRBJ1-1
v_call: TRBV4-1
cdr3_aa: ASSQTRQGGTEAF

j_call: TRBJ2-7
v_call: TRBV7-2
cdr3_aa: ASSPNLLEQY

j_call: TRBJ2-7
v_call: TRBV10-3
cdr3_aa: AISESAGVYSYEQY

j_call: TRBJ2-7
v_call: TRBV7-8
cdr3_aa: ASSLGTATYEQY

j_call: TRBJ2-7
v_call: TRBV7-2
cdr3_aa: ASSFNGGPREQY

j_call: TRBJ2-1
v_call: TRBV6-2/TRBV6-3
cdr3_aa: ASSKDGRGAGPRYNEQF